These T cell receptor beta chains were read from a single sample in a study of CD8+ T cells in alopecia areata. The method was immunoSEQ multiplex PCR; TCRdb's version includes in-frame clones alone and lacks a portion of them. In the table there are 150,000 or so clones, over 45% of which are singletons. The specimen was CD4+ T cells sorted from blood. Receptors were obtained from a human donor with alopecia areata. Both conserved end residues are part of each CDR3. D genes are given only for firm matches. Size is omitted from some rows. Given values are once, few, many or a class for expanded clones.

j_gene: TRBJ2-3; v_gene: TRBV6-6; d_gene: TRBD2; abundance: NA; CDR3nt: TGTGCTACTACTAGCGGAGCCCCATATACGCAGTATTTT; CDR3aa: CATTSGAPYTQYF
j_gene: TRBJ2-7; v_gene: TRBV9; d_gene: NA; abundance: once; CDR3nt: TGTGCCAGCAGCGTAGATGGTTGGGGCGAAGGGGAGCAGTACTTC; CDR3aa: CASSVDGWGEGEQYF
j_gene: TRBJ2-3; v_gene: TRBV29-1; d_gene: NA; abundance: few; CDR3nt: TGCAGCGTTGAACTAACAGGAGATACGCAGTATTTT; CDR3aa: CSVELTGDTQYF
j_gene: TRBJ2-1; v_gene: TRBV5-1; d_gene: NA; abundance: once; CDR3nt: TGCGCCAGCAGCTTGTTTCAGGGGATGCATGAGCAGTTCTTC; CDR3aa: CASSLFQGMHEQFF
j_gene: TRBJ1-2; v_gene: TRBV7-9; d_gene: TRBD1; abundance: NA; CDR3nt: TGTGCCAGCAGCCCTATCGGACAGGGCTATGGCTACACCTTC; CDR3aa: CASSPIGQGYGYTF
j_gene: TRBJ1-2; v_gene: TRBV29-1; d_gene: NA; abundance: few; CDR3nt: TGCAGCGTTGAAAAAAGGATGGCTAACTATGGCTACACCTTC; CDR3aa: CSVEKRMANYGYTF
j_gene: TRBJ2-5; v_gene: TRBV29-1; d_gene: TRBD2; abundance: few; CDR3nt: TGCAGCGTTGGAGTAGGACTAGCGGGACGACAAGAGACCCAGTACTTC; CDR3aa: CSVGVGLAGRQETQYF
j_gene: TRBJ2-7; v_gene: TRBV5-1; d_gene: TRBD2; abundance: NA; CDR3nt: TGCGCCAGCAGCGAGCTTAGCGGGACTAGCTACGAGCAGTACTTC; CDR3aa: CASSELSGTSYEQYF
j_gene: TRBJ1-4; v_gene: TRBV29-1; d_gene: TRBD1; abundance: NA; CDR3nt: TGCAGCGTTCACAGGGGGCAGGGTGAAAAACTGTTTTTT; CDR3aa: CSVHRGQGEKLFF
j_gene: TRBJ2-5; v_gene: TRBV7-6; d_gene: TRBD2; abundance: NA; CDR3nt: TGTGCCAGCAGCTTAGCGAGTCCAGCGGGAGGGCCAGTGGAGACCCAGTACTTC; CDR3aa: CASSLASPAGGPVETQYF
j_gene: TRBJ2-5; v_gene: TRBV7-9; d_gene: NA; abundance: NA; CDR3nt: TGTGCCAGCAGCTCCGCGGGGCCGCAAGAGACCCAGTACTTC; CDR3aa: CASSSAGPQETQYF
j_gene: TRBJ1-2; v_gene: TRBV6-5; d_gene: TRBD1; abundance: NA; CDR3nt: TGTGCCAGCAGTCCGGGACAGGGAAACTATGGCTACACCTTC; CDR3aa: CASSPGQGNYGYTF
j_gene: TRBJ2-3; v_gene: TRBV27; d_gene: NA; abundance: NA; CDR3nt: TGTGCCAGCGGTCCAGGGGACTCAGATACGCAGTATTTT; CDR3aa: CASGPGDSDTQYF
j_gene: TRBJ1-3; v_gene: TRBV29-1; d_gene: TRBD1; abundance: few; CDR3nt: TGCAGCGTGGGACAGGCCTCTGGAAACACCATATATTTT; CDR3aa: CSVGQASGNTIYF
j_gene: TRBJ2-7; v_gene: TRBV7-9; d_gene: TRBD1; abundance: few; CDR3nt: TGTGCCAGCAGCTTGCAGGGACAGGGGAACTTC; CDR3aa: CASSLQGQGNF
j_gene: TRBJ1-2; v_gene: TRBV5-1; d_gene: TRBD1; abundance: NA; CDR3nt: TGCGCCAGCAGCCCTGGGACAGAGAGCTATGGCTACACCTTC; CDR3aa: CASSPGTESYGYTF
j_gene: TRBJ2-3; v_gene: TRBV29-1; d_gene: TRBD2; abundance: NA; CDR3nt: TGCAGCGTTGATAGACCTAGCGGGGTTAGCACAGATACGCAGTATTTT; CDR3aa: CSVDRPSGVSTDTQYF
j_gene: TRBJ1-2; v_gene: TRBV6-6; d_gene: TRBD1; abundance: NA; CDR3nt: TGTGCCAGCAGTTACTCCGGGACAGTCTATGGCTACACCTTC; CDR3aa: CASSYSGTVYGYTF
j_gene: TRBJ1-1; v_gene: TRBV29-1; d_gene: NA; abundance: NA; CDR3nt: TGCAGCGTCAAAAGGACAGCTATGAACACTGAAGCTTTCTTT; CDR3aa: CSVKRTAMNTEAFF
j_gene: TRBJ2-3; v_gene: TRBV28; d_gene: NA; abundance: NA; CDR3nt: TGTGCCAGCAGTCATAGAATAGCGACAGATACGCAGTATTTT; CDR3aa: CASSHRIATDTQYF
j_gene: TRBJ2-3; v_gene: TRBV6-5; d_gene: NA; abundance: once; CDR3nt: TGTGCCAGCAGCACCGGGACTGCCACAGATACGCAGTATTTT; CDR3aa: CASSTGTATDTQYF
j_gene: TRBJ1-5; v_gene: TRBV27; d_gene: NA; abundance: NA; CDR3nt: TGTGCCAGCAGTTTAAGAGGGGGTCAGCCCCAGCATTTT; CDR3aa: CASSLRGGQPQHF
j_gene: TRBJ1-1; v_gene: TRBV5-6; d_gene: TRBD1; abundance: NA; CDR3nt: TGTGCCAGCAGCTTGCCGACAGGGGGGAACACTGAAGCTTTCTTT; CDR3aa: CASSLPTGGNTEAFF
j_gene: TRBJ2-7; v_gene: TRBV7-2; d_gene: TRBD2; abundance: NA; CDR3nt: TGTGCCAGCAGCTTTTTAGCACTAGCGGGAGGGGGGGAGCAGTACTTC; CDR3aa: CASSFLALAGGGEQYF
j_gene: TRBJ1-1; v_gene: TRBV7-9; d_gene: NA; abundance: few; CDR3nt: TGTGCCAGCAGCTTAGAAGAGAACACTGAAGCTTTCTTT; CDR3aa: CASSLEENTEAFF